This passage covers 10 T cell receptor beta chains from one sample sequenced in a study of shared clonotypes between healthy human individuals. The data were produced by immunoSEQ multiplex PCR, yet TCRdb's version contains in-frame clones alone and is incomplete. Of 2 million to 2.5 million clones listed, about 94% are singletons. It was CD45RO-negative cells, positively selected for CCR7, that made up naive CD8 cells, with terminally differentiated effector memory CD45RA+ cells excluded. Source material: naive CD8+ T cells sorted from blood. Receptors originate from a young man in good health.

The chain has TRBV7-9 and TRBJ2-3, with D maybe TRBD2 (6 bases). The CDR3 is 15 amino acids. Germline V gives CDR1 SEHNR, CDR2 FQNEAQ (reference sequence). V was shortened by 1 base and J by 4 bases, with 12 bases between the two germline ends. CDR3 sequence reads: CASSLDSSEADTQYF. The CDR3, as DNA: TGTGCCAGCAGCTTAGACTCTAGCGAAGCAGATACGCAGTATTTT.

CDR3: CASSLAWTSGFYEQYF. CDR3 sequence (DNA): TGTGCCAGCAGCTTGGCCTGGACTAGCGGGTTCTACGAGCAGTACTTC. The chain joins TRBV5-8 to TRBJ2-7; the match to TRBD2 covers 11 bases. The CDR3 runs 16 residues. After removal of 0 bases from V and 3 bases from J, the junction contained 5 bases not matched to a gene. Germline V gene sequence: CDR1 SGHTS, CDR2 YDEGEE.

The CDR3 nucleotides read TGCGCCAGCAGTGCCCTGAATTACGAGCAGTACTTC. Translation gives CASSALNYEQYF. The J gene is TRBJ2-7, the V gene TRBV10-1; D call uncertain. Germline CDR1 is WNHNN and CDR2 is SYGVQD (reference sequence). This CDR3 comprises 12 residues. Trimming removed 4 bases from V and 4 bases from J, with 8 bases in between.

As concerns this clone: Other DNA variants within this sample encode the same CDR3. The DNA of the CDR3 is TGCGCCAGCAGCCAAGATGAGGGGTCAGGAAACACCATATATTTT. Its translation: CASSQDEGSGNTIYF. This chain uses TRBV4-3 with TRBJ1-3, with TRBD1 as a possible D gene (5 bases). The length of the CDR3 is 15 residues. Germline V gene data show CDR1 as LGHNA and CDR2 as YSLEER. The V and J ends lost 0 bases and 4 bases respectively, with 10 bases between them.

This clone was counted once. The chain recombines TRBV10-3 with TRBJ1-2; D is possibly TRBD1 (5 bases). V dropped 0 bases and J dropped 4 bases, with 12 bases sitting between them. The germline V gene encodes CDR1 ENHRY and CDR2 SYGVKD. The CDR3 is made up of 15 amino acids. The CDR3 coding sequence is TGTGCCATCAGTGAGTCCCCTCTGGGGGGCTATGGCTACACCTTC. Amino acid sequence: CAISESPLGGYGYTF.

The rearrangement joins TRBV5-6 to TRBJ2-5; TRBD1 aligns across 8 bases. This CDR3 spans 15 amino acids. J gave up 5 bases and V 0 bases, and 6 bases lay outside the gene matches. The germline CDR1 and CDR2 sequences are SGHDT and YYEEEE. CDR3 in DNA: TGTGCCAGCAGCTTGGATCCAGGGGGCGTCGAGACCCAGTACTTC. As protein: CASSLDPGGVETQYF.

The CDR3, as DNA: TGTGCCAGCACCCAATATGGGACAGGGAACACTGAAGCTTTCTTT. Protein sequence: CASTQYGTGNTEAFF. The gene calls are TRBV5-5 and TRBJ1-1; 8 nucleotides align to TRBD1. The junction had 8 bases not matched to a gene; V was cut back by 6 bases and J by 1 base. Germline V gene lookup returns CDR1 SGHKS and CDR2 YYEKEE (reference sequence). This CDR3 has 15 amino acids.

The rearrangement uses TRBV9 and TRBJ2-7, with TRBD1 matching 7 bases. CDR3 length equals 14 residues. V was clipped by 4 bases and J by 4 bases; unmatched bases: 8. CDR1 is SGDLS and CDR2 is YYNGEE in the germline V gene. In DNA form, the CDR3 reads TGTGCCAGCAGCAAATCCGGGACAGCGTACGAGCAGTACTTC. It is translated as CASSKSGTAYEQYF.

The chain couples TRBV29-1 to TRBJ2-7, with D unclear. The CDR3 covers 11 residues. Germline CDR1 is SQVTM and CDR2 is ANQGSEA. V lost 5 bases to trimming and J lost 3 bases, with 8 bases between them. The CDR3 region is CSVLWGYEQYF. CDR3 coding DNA: TGCAGCGTTCTCTGGGGCTACGAGCAGTACTTC.

On this clone: Different DNA sequences within this sample yield the same CDR3. The chain recombines TRBV7-9 with TRBJ2-3; D may be TRBD2 (6 bases). The CDR3 totals 15 residues. Between the trimmed V and J ends, which lost 3 bases and 0 bases, there was a span of 10 bases. CDR1 SEHNR and CDR2 FQNEAQ come from the germline V gene (reference sequence). The CDR3 DNA is TGTGCCAGCAGCTTCGGAGGGTCTAGCACAGATACGCAGTATTTT. Translating it yields CASSFGGSSTDTQYF.